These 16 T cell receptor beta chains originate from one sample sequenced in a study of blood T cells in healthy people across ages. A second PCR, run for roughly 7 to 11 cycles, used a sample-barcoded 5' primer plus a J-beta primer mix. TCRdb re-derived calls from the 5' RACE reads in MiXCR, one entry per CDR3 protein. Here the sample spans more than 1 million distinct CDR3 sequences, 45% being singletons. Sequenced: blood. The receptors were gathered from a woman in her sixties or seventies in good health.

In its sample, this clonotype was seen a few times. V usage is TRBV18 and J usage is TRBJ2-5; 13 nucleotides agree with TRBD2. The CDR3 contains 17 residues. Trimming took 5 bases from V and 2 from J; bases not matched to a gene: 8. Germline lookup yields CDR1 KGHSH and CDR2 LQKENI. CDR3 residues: CASSGLAGESEQETQYF. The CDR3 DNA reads TGTGCCAGCTCAGGACTAGCGGGAGAGTCGGAACAAGAGACCCAGTACTTC.

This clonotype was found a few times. This chain's CDR3 is CASSLSGTGVGTQYF. CDR3 nucleotide sequence: TGTGCCAGCAGCCTTAGCGGGACAGGGGTTGGGACCCAGTACTTC. The chain uses TRBV7-9 and TRBJ2-5, with 10 bases lining up with TRBD1. Germline V lookup: CDR1 SEHNR, CDR2 FQNEAQ (reference sequence). The CDR3 runs to 15 residues. The V gene end was trimmed by 5 bases and the J gene end by 7 bases; junction bases not matched to a gene: 10.

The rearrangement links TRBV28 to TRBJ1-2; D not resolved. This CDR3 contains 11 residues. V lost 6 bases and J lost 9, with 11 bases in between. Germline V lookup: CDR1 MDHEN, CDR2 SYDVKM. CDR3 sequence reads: CASRGRPSYTF. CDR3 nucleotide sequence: TGTGCCAGCAGAGGGAGACCAAGCTACACCTTC.

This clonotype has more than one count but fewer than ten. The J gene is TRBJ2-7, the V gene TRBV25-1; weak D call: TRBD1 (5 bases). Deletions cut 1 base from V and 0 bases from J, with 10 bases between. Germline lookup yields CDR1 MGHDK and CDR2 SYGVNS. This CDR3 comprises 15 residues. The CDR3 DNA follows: TGTGCCAGCAGTGAATTTGGACAACTCTCCTACGAGCAGTACTTC. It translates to CASSEFGQLSYEQYF.

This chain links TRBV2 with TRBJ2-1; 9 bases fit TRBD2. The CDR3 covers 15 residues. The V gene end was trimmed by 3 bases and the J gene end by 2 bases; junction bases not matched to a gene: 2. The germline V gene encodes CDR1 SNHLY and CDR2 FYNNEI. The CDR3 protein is CASSDGGRAYNEQFF. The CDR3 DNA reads TGTGCCAGCAGTGACGGCGGGAGGGCCTACAATGAGCAGTTCTTC.

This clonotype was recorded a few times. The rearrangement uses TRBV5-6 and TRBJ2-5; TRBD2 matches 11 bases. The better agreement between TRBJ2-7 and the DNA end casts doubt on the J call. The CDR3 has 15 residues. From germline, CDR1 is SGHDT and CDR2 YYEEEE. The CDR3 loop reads CASSLTSGSLNEQYF. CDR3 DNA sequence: TGTGCCAGCAGCCTAACTAGCGGGAGTCTCAACGAGCAGTACTTC.

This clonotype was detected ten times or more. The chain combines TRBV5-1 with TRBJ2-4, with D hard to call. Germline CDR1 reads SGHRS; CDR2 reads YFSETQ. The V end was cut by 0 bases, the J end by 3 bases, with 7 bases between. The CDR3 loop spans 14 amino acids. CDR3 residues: CASSLDSYKNIQYF. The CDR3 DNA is TGCGCCAGCAGCTTGGACAGTTACAAAAACATTCAGTACTTC.

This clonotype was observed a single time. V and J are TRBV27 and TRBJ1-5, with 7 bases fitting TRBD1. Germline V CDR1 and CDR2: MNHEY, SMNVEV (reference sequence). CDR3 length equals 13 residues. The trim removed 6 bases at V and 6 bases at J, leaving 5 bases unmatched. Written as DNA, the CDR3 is TGTGCCAGCAGACAGGGGTTAGTTCAGCCCCAGCATTTT. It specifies CASRQGLVQPQHF.

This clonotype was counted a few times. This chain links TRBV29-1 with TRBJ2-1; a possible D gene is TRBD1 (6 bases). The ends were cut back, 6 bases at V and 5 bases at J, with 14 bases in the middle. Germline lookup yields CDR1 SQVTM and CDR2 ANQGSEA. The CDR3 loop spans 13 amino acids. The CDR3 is CSVPPTGNNEQFF. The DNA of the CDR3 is TGCAGCGTGCCCCCGACAGGTAACAATGAGCAGTTCTTC.

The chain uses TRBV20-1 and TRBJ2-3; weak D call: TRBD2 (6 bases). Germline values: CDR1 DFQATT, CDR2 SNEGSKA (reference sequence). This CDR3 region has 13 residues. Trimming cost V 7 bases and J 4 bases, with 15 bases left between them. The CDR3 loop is CSGSGGVADTQYF. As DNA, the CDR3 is TGCAGTGGGAGCGGCGGGGTCGCAGATACGCAGTATTTT.

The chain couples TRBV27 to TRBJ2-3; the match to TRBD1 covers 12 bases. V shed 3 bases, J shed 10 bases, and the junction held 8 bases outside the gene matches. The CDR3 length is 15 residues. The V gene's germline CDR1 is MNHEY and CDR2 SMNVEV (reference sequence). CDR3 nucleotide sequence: TGTGCCAGCAGTTTGGTGGGACAGGGGGCTTGGGCGCAGTATTTT. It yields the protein CASSLVGQGAWAQYF.

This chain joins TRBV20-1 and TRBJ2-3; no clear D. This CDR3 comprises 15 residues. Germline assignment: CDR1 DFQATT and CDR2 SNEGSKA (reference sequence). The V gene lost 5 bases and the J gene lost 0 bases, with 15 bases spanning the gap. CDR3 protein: CSASASIPSTDTQYF. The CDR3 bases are TGCAGTGCTTCTGCGTCCATACCTAGCACAGATACGCAGTATTTT.

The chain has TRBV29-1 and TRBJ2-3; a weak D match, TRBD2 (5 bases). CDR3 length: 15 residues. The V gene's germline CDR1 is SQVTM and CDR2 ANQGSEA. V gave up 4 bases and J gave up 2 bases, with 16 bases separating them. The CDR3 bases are TGCAGCGTTGGGCGAGCGGCGGGCTACACAGATACGCAGTATTTT. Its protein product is CSVGRAAGYTDTQYF.

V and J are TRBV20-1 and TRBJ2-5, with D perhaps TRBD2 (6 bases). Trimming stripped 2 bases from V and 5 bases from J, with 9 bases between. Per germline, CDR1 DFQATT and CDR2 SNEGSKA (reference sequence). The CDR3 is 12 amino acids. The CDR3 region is CSARRERETQYF. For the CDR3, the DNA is TGCAGTGCTAGACGGGAGCGGGAGACCCAGTACTTC.

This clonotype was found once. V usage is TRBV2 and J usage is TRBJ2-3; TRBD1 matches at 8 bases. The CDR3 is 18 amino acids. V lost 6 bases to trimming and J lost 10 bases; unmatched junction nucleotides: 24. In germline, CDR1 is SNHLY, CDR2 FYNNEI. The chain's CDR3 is CASRNNARTGRSQRAQYF. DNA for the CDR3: TGTGCCAGCAGGAACAATGCCCGGACAGGGCGTTCACAGAGAGCGCAGTATTTT.

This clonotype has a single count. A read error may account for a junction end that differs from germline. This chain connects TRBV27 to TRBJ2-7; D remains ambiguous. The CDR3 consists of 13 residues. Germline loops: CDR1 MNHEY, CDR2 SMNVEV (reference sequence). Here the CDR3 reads CASSAPYIDEQDF. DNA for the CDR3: TGTGCCAGCTCTGCCCCCTACATCGACGAGCAGGACTTC.